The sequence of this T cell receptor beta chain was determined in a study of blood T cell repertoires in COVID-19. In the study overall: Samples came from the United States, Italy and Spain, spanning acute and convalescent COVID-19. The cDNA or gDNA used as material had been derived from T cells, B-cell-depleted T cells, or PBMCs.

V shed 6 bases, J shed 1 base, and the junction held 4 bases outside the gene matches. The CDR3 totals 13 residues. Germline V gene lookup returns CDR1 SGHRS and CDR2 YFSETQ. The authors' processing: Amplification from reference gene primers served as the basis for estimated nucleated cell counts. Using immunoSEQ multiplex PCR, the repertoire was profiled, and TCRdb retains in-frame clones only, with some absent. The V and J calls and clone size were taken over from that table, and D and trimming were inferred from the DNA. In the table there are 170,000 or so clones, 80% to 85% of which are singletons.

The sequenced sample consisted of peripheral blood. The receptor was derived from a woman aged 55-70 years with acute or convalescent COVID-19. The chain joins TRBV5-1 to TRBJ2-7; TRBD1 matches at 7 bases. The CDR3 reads CASNPGQSYEQYF. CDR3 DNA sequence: TGCGCCAGCAACCCGGGACAGTCCTACGAGCAGTACTTC.